The clone carrying this T cell receptor (beta chain) was seen only a few times. Its antigen is as yet unknown. The data were obtained in a study of post-analysis software for immune sequencing data. From germline, CDR1 is SQVTM and CDR2 ANQGSEA. This CDR3 comprises 13 residues. Trimming removed 0 bases at V and 7 bases at J, with 12 bases between. Unique molecular identifiers were built into the TCR beta cDNA libraries. TCRdb re-derived calls from the PCR reads in MiXCR, one entry per CDR3 protein. The sample lists about 400,000 distinct CDR3 sequences, less than 35% occurring once. Study-wide points: Multiple sclerosis patients showed significantly lower normalized Chao1 diversity than controls did. F measure showed strong co-clustering of same-batch samples. TRBV segments more frequent in patients than in controls numbered roughly 5 and included TRBV5-6, TRBV5-1 and TRBV20-1.

This chain joins TRBV29-1 and TRBJ1-1; no clear D. The sequence was obtained from a girl aged 10 to 17 with multiple sclerosis. Source material: blood. DNA for the CDR3: TGCAGCGTTGAAGATCAATATGGCAGTGAAGCTTTCTTT. It encodes CSVEDQYGSEAFF.